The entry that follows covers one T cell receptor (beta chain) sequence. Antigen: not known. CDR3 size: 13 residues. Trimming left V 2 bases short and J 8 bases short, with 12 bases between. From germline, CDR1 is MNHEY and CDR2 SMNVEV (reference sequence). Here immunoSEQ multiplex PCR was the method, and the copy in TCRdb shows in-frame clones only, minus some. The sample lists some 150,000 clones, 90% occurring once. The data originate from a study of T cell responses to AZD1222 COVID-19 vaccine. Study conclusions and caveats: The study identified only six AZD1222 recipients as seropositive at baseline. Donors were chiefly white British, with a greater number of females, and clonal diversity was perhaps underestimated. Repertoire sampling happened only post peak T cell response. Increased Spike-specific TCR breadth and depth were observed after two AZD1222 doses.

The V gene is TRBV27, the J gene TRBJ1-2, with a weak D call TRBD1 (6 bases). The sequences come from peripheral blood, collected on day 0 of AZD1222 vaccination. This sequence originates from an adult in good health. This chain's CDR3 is CASSLVGGGGYTF. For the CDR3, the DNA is TGTGCCAGCAGTTTAGTTGGAGGGGGAGGCTACACCTTC.